What follows is one T cell receptor (beta chain) and its context. Its antigen is not yet known. The input lacks base qualities; no much larger clone sits a single base away. Using the deep immunoSEQ assay, multiplex PCR amplified TCR CDR3 regions from genomic DNA. Extracted genomic DNA from each cell subset was spread evenly across all wells of several immunoSEQ 96-well plates, with each plate serving as a replicate. For sorted subsets, about 200 ng genomic DNA, equal to 30,000 or so T cell genomes, was loaded into each replicate PCR. Purified libraries were quantified with a Qubit 3.0 fluorometer, sized on a Bioanalyzer 2100, and re-quantified with the KAPA Library Quantification kit. A separate single-read 150-cycle Illumina NextSeq 550 flow cell was used to sequence each immunoSEQ 96-well plate. As for how the authors treated the data: The immunoSEQ output contained only junctional sequences without quality scores, so filtering could not match that applied to full-length reads. Sequences were annotated with PyIR, a Python wrapper for IgBLAST v1.9, and V/J genes and CDR3 were assigned using IMGT germline references. Reads were removed for weak V/J assignments (E-value above 1e-6), missing CDR3, stop codons, out-of-frame junctions, or ambiguous translated residues. A V3J clonotype was defined by an identical inferred V gene, J gene, and CDR3 amino acid sequence. To compute the percentage overlap between repertoires, the number of shared unique clonotypes was divided by the size of the smaller repertoire. Three approaches were used to assess repertoire richness: RTK rarefaction, the Chao1 estimator, and Recon v2.1 estimates of unobserved clonotypes. Generation probabilities were computed with OLGA for all TCRbeta clonotypes obtained by the gDNA method from four donors. This is the immuneACCESS table as TCRdb keeps it, with only in-frame sequences that have V and J called. A part of the clones is gone; compared with another copy, unresolved V genes explain less than half, and the rest is unexplained. V and J calls plus clone size are reproduced from that table; the DNA served to infer D and trimming. The sample table lists about 380,000 clones, just over 95% of them with a count of one. 0.32% of the sample belongs to the ten largest clones.

These data originate in a study of shared clonotypes between healthy human individuals (dated by TCRdb to about 2020). Context from the whole study: A couple of women and a few men aged 18 to 49 years were included in the cohort. The study deeply sequenced blood TCR repertoires of about five healthy adults to estimate repertoire size and the extent of clonotype sharing between individuals. Leukapheresis yielded between about 0.94 and 9 billion PBMCs per donor. For each donor, CD4 naive and CD4 memory were each run on three plates, CD8 naive on two plates, and CD8 memory on one plate. To increase sequencing depth and limit assay-specific biases, different laboratories used diverse techniques to prepare libraries and sequence TCR repertoires. General conclusions and limits of the study: When a handful of donors were compared, the shared fraction of clonotypes was around 5% for naive CD4, less than 4% for naive CD8, 2.3% for memory CD4, and about 0.36% for memory CD8. Rarefaction of sorted-subset datasets indicated incomplete sequencing despite the large sequencing depth. Sampling was restricted to blood, and TCR repertoires in tissue are likely to differ from TCR repertoires in blood. Naive subsets generally had larger estimated clonotype richness than memory subsets. Because the study included a small number of donors, the genetic and exposure-history diversity represented was limited. Compared with non-shared clonotypes, clonotypes shared by all four sorted-subset donors had higher generation probabilities. Based on pairwise subsampling, the degree of clonotype sharing among donors was expected to be affected by sequencing depth.

Trimming takes 2 bases from V and 3 bases from J, and the germline ends sit 12 bases apart. The cysteine opens and the phenylalanine closes a CDR3 of 15 amino acids. Just CDR3 DNA is preserved here, 45 bases in frame from base 1. The donors were healthy, HIV-negative adults who had no recently reported acute infections or vaccinations. Every donor was a Caucasian adult residing in Nashville, Tennessee, USA. CD8 memory samples consisted of magnetically selected CD45RO+ cells combined with CCR7-negative CD45RA+ effector memory (TemRA) cells. Blood was collected by leukapheresis, and PBMCs were isolated by Ficoll-Histopaque density gradient centrifugation and then cryopreserved in liquid nitrogen vapor phase. Analytical flow cytometry was used to check the purity and quantity of each magnetically sorted T cell population. Genomic DNA was isolated from every sorted fraction and measured by UV absorbance on a Nanodrop 2000c.

The TCR comes from a young man in good health. The source material was memory CD8+ T cells sorted from blood. Explained via the paper, the cell subset or site label denotes: CD45RO+ cells pooled with CCR7-negative TemRA cells. Recombination linked TRBV5-3 to TRBJ2-1; the D region is possibly TRBD1 or TRBD2, each matching across 5 bases. TRBV5-3 qualifies as an ORF whose function is uncertain. The sequence in DNA is TGTGCCAGAAGCTTCCAGGGACGGTACTACAATGAGCAGTTCTTC. This translates into CARSFQGRYYNEQFF.